The 24 T cell receptor beta chains in this list originate from one sample, sequenced in a study of T cell clones after liver transplantation (dated by TCRdb to between 2017 and 2020). Libraries were prepared through the immunoSEQ multiplex PCR assay. Sourced from immuneACCESS, this table was stored by TCRdb with only in-frame sequences that have V and J called. A share of the clones is absent; for the studies checked, an unresolved V gene accounts for under half, and the remainder has no known explanation. A total of 60,000 or so clones appear in this sample, roughly three quarters of them only once. Around 9.1% of the sample is taken by the ten largest. Sequenced here: CD4+ T cells from blood, sampled at the 22-month timepoint. The receptors stem from a human patient who received a liver transplant. Because of the transplant, the T cells may be the graft donor's rather than the patient's own.

The chain is built from TRBV5-6 and TRBJ2-3, with no clear D. Germline CDR1 reads SGHDT; CDR2 reads YYEEEE. CDR3 length equals 15 residues. Trimming removed 0 bases from V and 0 bases from J, with 8 bases in between. The CDR3 DNA sequence: TGTGCCAGCAGCTTGGGCTCAGAGAGCACAGATACGCAGTATTTT. Encoded protein: CASSLGSESTDTQYF. Looking up the rest from reference TRBV5-6 and TRBJ2-3 gives the full variable domain: DAGVTQSPTHLIKTRGQQVTLRCSPKSGHDTVSWYQQALGQGPQFIFQYYEEEERQRGNFPDRFSGHQFPNYSSELNVNALLLGDSALYLCASSLGSESTDTQYFGPGTRLTVL.

The rearrangement joins TRBV7-9 to TRBJ1-4, with D hard to call. Trimming cost V 3 bases and J 4 bases, with 12 bases left between them. CDR1 is SEHNR, CDR2 FQNEAQ, per germline (reference sequence). This CDR3 has 15 residues. In DNA, the CDR3 is TGTGCCAGCAGCTTGTCGGGCCGAGATAATGAAAAACTGTTTTTT. Its translation: CASSLSGRDNEKLFF.

The J gene is TRBJ2-5, the V gene TRBV6-1; 13 bases map to TRBD2. The CDR3 sequence is 15 residues long. The germline V gene encodes CDR1 MNHNS and CDR2 SASEGT. V gave up 4 bases and J gave up 4 bases; unmatched junction bases: 3. The CDR3 loop is CASSVLAGGRETQYF. CDR3 nucleotides: TGTGCCAGCAGTGTACTAGCGGGGGGGCGAGAGACCCAGTACTTC.

This chain connects TRBV7-9 to TRBJ2-7; 7 bases fit TRBD2. V lost 4 bases to trimming and J lost 5 bases; unmatched junction nucleotides: 5. Germline V CDR1 and CDR2: SEHNR, FQNEAQ (reference sequence). CDR3 length equals 13 residues. CDR3 protein: CASSWTAGDEQYF. The CDR3 nucleotides are TGTGCCAGCAGCTGGACGGCGGGGGACGAGCAGTACTTC.

CDR3 loop: CSVGAVDRELAGYTF. In DNA form, the CDR3 reads TGCAGCGTTGGAGCTGTAGACAGGGAATTGGCTGGCTACACCTTC. This chain connects TRBV29-1 to TRBJ1-2; 7 nucleotides agree with TRBD1. This CDR3 has 15 amino acids. In germline, CDR1 is SQVTM, CDR2 ANQGSEA. V lost 4 bases to trimming and J lost 7 bases; unmatched junction nucleotides: 15.

The chain joins TRBV18 to TRBJ1-1; no reliable D call. Deletions cut 2 bases from V and 1 base from J, with 11 bases between. The germline gives CDR1 KGHSH, CDR2 LQKENI. The CDR3 covers 15 residues. CDR3 loop: CASSPWSAGNTEAFF. As DNA, the CDR3 is TGTGCCAGCTCACCATGGTCTGCAGGGAACACTGAAGCTTTCTTT.

The V call is TRBV29-1, the J call TRBJ1-2; 8 bases agree with TRBD1. V gave up 3 bases and J gave up 3 bases; unmatched junction bases: 9. This CDR3 is 15 amino acids long. Germline V gene lookup returns CDR1 SQVTM and CDR2 ANQGSEA. The CDR3 region has the DNA TGCAGCGTTGAGCTCAACAGGGGGTGGGACTATGGCTACACCTTC. It encodes CSVELNRGWDYGYTF.

The CDR3 DNA reads TGTGCCAGTGGGGTCAGGGAGGCGACCGGGGAGCTGTTTTTT. Translated: CASGVREATGELFF. This rearrangement joins TRBV7-8 to TRBJ2-2; weak D call: TRBD2 (6 bases). Per germline, CDR1 SGHVS and CDR2 FQNEAQ. The CDR3 is made up of 14 amino acids. V lost 9 bases to trimming and J lost 5 bases, with 16 bases between them.

V gene TRBV6-5 combines with J gene TRBJ1-5, with TRBD1 identical over 8 bases. With V trimmed by 2 bases and J by 5 bases, 5 bases remained unmatched. CDR1 is MNHEY and CDR2 is SVGAGI in the germline V gene. CDR3 size: 15 residues. The CDR3 region has the DNA TGTGCCAGCAGTTACACGACAGGGGACGATCAGCCCCAGCATTTT. Amino acid sequence: CASSYTTGDDQPQHF.

The chain links TRBV19 to TRBJ1-5; 8 bases match TRBD1. Germline CDR1 is LNHDA and CDR2 is SQIVND (reference sequence). This CDR3 is 14 amino acids long. The trim removed 0 bases at V and 6 bases at J, leaving 1 base unmatched. CDR3 protein: CASSIDDRGQPQHF. CDR3 DNA: TGTGCCAGTAGTATAGATGACAGGGGTCAGCCCCAGCATTTT.

The V gene is TRBV2, the J gene TRBJ2-7, with a weak D call TRBD1 (5 bases). This CDR3 contains 15 residues. Germline values: CDR1 SNHLY, CDR2 FYNNEI. V gave up 5 bases and J gave up 6 bases, with 20 bases separating them. CDR3 sequence reads: CASSYYQLGRGEQYF. CDR3 sequence (DNA): TGTGCCAGCAGTTACTACCAACTGGGTAGGGGCGAGCAGTACTTC.

The chain uses TRBV4-2 and TRBJ1-6, with D maybe TRBD1 (6 bases). CDR1 is LGHNA, CDR2 YNFKEQ, per germline. Trimming shortened V by 2 bases and J by 6 bases, and 17 bases separated the two germline ends. This CDR3 is built from 17 residues. Here the CDR3 DNA reads TGTGCCAGCAGCCAAACCACAACAGGGACGGGTAATTCACCCCTCCACTTT. Protein: CASSQTTTGTGNSPLHF.

The chain recombines TRBV10-1 with TRBJ1-1; D gene uncertain. Trimming took off 8 bases at V and 2 bases at J, with 9 bases between the two ends. CDR1 and CDR2 (germline): WNHNN, SYGVQD (reference sequence). The CDR3 is 12 amino acids. The CDR3 DNA reads as TGCGCCAGCTCGAGGGATAACACTGAAGCTTTCTTT. This sequence encodes CASSRDNTEAFF.

The chain joins TRBV4-2 to TRBJ2-6, with 8 bases identical to TRBD1. CDR1 is LGHNA and CDR2 is YNFKEQ in the germline V gene. The J segment lost 1 base and the V segment lost 4 bases, leaving 18 bases of the junction unmatched. This CDR3 spans 21 amino acids. The chain's CDR3 is CASSRTVGSGTGSSGANVLTF. CDR3 sequence (DNA): TGTGCCAGCAGCCGAACTGTGGGGTCAGGGACAGGATCTTCTGGGGCCAACGTCCTGACTTTC.

The chain combines TRBV19 with TRBJ1-4, with D perhaps matching TRBD1 (5 bases). Germline values: CDR1 LNHDA, CDR2 SQIVND (reference sequence). V lost 3 bases and J lost 0, with 8 bases in between. The CDR3 has 15 residues. CDR3 DNA sequence: TGTGCCAGTAGTATCAACAGGTCAACTAATGAAAAACTGTTTTTT. Translated: CASSINRSTNEKLFF.

The chain employs TRBV30 and TRBJ2-5; D is ambiguous. Germline V lookup: CDR1 GTSNPN, CDR2 SVGIG (reference sequence). The CDR3 has 14 residues. V dropped 0 bases and J dropped 5 bases, with 13 bases sitting between them. The CDR3 nucleotides read TGTGCCTGGAGTGTCCAGAGACCGAGCGAGACCCAGTACTTC. It encodes CAWSVQRPSETQYF.

The chain couples TRBV6-1 to TRBJ2-3; D is unclear. The CDR3 has 13 amino acids. The ends were cut back, 7 bases at V and 0 bases at J, with 8 bases in the middle. Germline V lookup: CDR1 MNHNS, CDR2 SASEGT. CDR3 sequence reads: CASTLGSTDTQYF. The CDR3 coding sequence is TGTGCCAGCACACTCGGAAGCACAGATACGCAGTATTTT.

CDR3 amino acids: CASSEGQGVDEQFF. CDR3 sequence (DNA): TGTGCCAGCAGCGAGGGACAGGGGGTCGATGAGCAGTTCTTC. The chain recombines TRBV11-2 with TRBJ2-1; TRBD1 agrees at 11 bases. Per germline, CDR1 SGHAT and CDR2 FQNNGV. The CDR3 has 14 residues. V trimming: 5 bases; J trimming: 8 bases; junction bases outside the gene matches: 5.

J is TRBJ1-5 and V is TRBV6-5; TRBD1 aligns across 10 bases. CDR1 is MNHEY and CDR2 is SVGAGI in the germline V gene. V trimming: 6 bases; J trimming: 2 bases; junction bases outside the gene matches: 4. There are 15 residues in the CDR3. CDR3 DNA sequence: TGTGCCAGCAGCCCGGACAGGGGGGGCAATCAGCCCCAGCATTTT. It encodes CASSPDRGGNQPQHF.

V gene TRBV2 combines with J gene TRBJ2-2; TRBD2 aligns across 16 bases. The J segment lost 0 bases and the V segment lost 6 bases, leaving 4 bases of the junction unmatched. From germline, CDR1 is SNHLY and CDR2 FYNNEI. This CDR3 spans 18 amino acids. The DNA of the CDR3 is TGTGCCAGCAGAGGGACTAGCGGGGGGGCCGCGAACACCGGGGAGCTGTTTTTT. Protein product: CASRGTSGGAANTGELFF.

J is TRBJ1-1 and V is TRBV10-3; a weak D match, TRBD1 (5 bases). This CDR3 is built from 13 residues. Germline V gene sequence: CDR1 ENHRY, CDR2 SYGVKD. V lost 6 bases to trimming and J lost 1 base, with 9 bases between them. CDR3 sequence: CAIRRDGNTEAFF. In DNA form, the CDR3 reads TGTGCCATCAGGAGGGACGGGAACACTGAAGCTTTCTTT.

This clone was picked up a small number of times. This chain joins TRBV29-1 and TRBJ1-2; D gene ambiguous. CDR3 length: 10 amino acids. Germline lookup yields CDR1 SQVTM and CDR2 ANQGSEA. The CDR3 is CAGGVSGYTF. The CDR3, as DNA: TGCGCCGGCGGGGTTAGCGGCTACACCTTC.

This clone has only one observation. The chain joins TRBV10-1 to TRBJ2-1; 9 bases line up with TRBD2. Germline V lookup: CDR1 WNHNN, CDR2 SYGVQD (reference sequence). The CDR3 is 12 residues long. Trimming at V came to 5 bases and at J to 9 bases, leaving 2 bases not matched to a gene. As DNA, the CDR3 is TGCGCCAGCAGTCAGACTAGCGGTGAGCAGTTCTTC. This encodes CASSQTSGEQFF.

This clone was seen once. This chain connects TRBV5-6 to TRBJ1-6, with a possible D match to TRBD1 (5 bases). Trimming pared 5 bases from V and 5 bases from J, leaving 11 bases between. This CDR3 comprises 14 residues. Germline-derived CDR1 and CDR2 are SGHDT and YYEEEE. The CDR3 DNA sequence: TGTGCCAGCAGGGGCAGGGTTGATAATTCACCCCTCCACTTT. It specifies CASRGRVDNSPLHF.